Below are 28 T cell receptor beta chains sequenced from a single sample in a study of long-term antiretroviral therapy in people with HIV. Version v3.0 of the immunoSEQ assay ran at survey level. Sequencing was performed with immunoSEQ multiplex PCR; in TCRdb, only in-frame clones are kept and a portion is missing. The sample contains approximately 30,000 clones, roughly 88% of which appear only once. The sequenced sample was unsorted PBMCs, obtained 3 years after starting antiretroviral therapy. All receptors come from a man aged 35-49 years with HIV.

The chain has TRBV11-2 and TRBJ2-7; 12 bases match TRBD2. The V and J ends lost 3 bases and 1 base, in that order; junction bases with no gene match: 1. The germline CDR1 and CDR2 sequences are SGHAT and FQNNGV. This CDR3 region has 15 residues. The CDR3 loop reads CASSFTSGRSYEQYF. The CDR3 DNA sequence: TGTGCCAGCAGCTTTACTAGCGGGAGGTCCTACGAGCAGTACTTC. The full variable domain, completed using reference TRBV11-2 and TRBJ2-7, is EAGVAQSPRYKIIEKRQSVAFWCNPISGHATLYWYQQILGQGPKLLIQFQNNGVVDDSQLPKDRFSAERLKGVDSTLKIQPAKLEDSAVYLCASSFTSGRSYEQYFGPGTRLTVT.

About this clone: Other DNA sequences in this specimen translate into the identical CDR3. The chain carries TRBV29-1 and TRBJ2-2; D is undetermined. This CDR3 region has 15 residues. Per the germline V gene, CDR1 is SQVTM and CDR2 is ANQGSEA. The ends were cut back, 0 bases at V and 0 bases at J, with 8 bases in the middle. The CDR3 loop reads CSVEDGSANTGELFF. CDR3 DNA sequence: TGCAGCGTTGAAGATGGGTCGGCGAACACCGGGGAGCTGTTTTTT.

The V gene is TRBV5-1, the J gene TRBJ1-2, with 7 nucleotides matching TRBD1. Germline-derived CDR1 and CDR2 are SGHRS and YFSETQ. The CDR3 totals 16 residues. Trimming cost V 2 bases and J 0 bases; bases outside gene matches: 7. CDR3 sequence: CASSFRGTASNYGYTF. Written as DNA, the CDR3 is TGCGCCAGCAGCTTCAGGGGGACGGCCTCTAACTATGGCTACACCTTC.

This clone has only a few counts. The CDR3 spells CASSPRAGPSPLHF. CDR3 bases: TGTGCCAGCAGTCCCAGGGCCGGGCCATCACCCCTCCACTTT. The chain has TRBV6-1 and TRBJ1-6; perhaps TRBD1 as D (5 bases). V was shortened by 5 bases and J by 10 bases, with 15 bases between the two germline ends. The CDR3 length is 14 residues. Per germline, CDR1 MNHNS and CDR2 SASEGT.

The chain couples TRBV5-6 to TRBJ2-3; TRBD2 matches 10 bases. Germline V gene lookup returns CDR1 SGHDT and CDR2 YYEEEE. V lost 0 bases, J lost 5 bases, and 6 bases stayed unmatched. The length of the CDR3 is 16 residues. CDR3: CASSLGLAGVGDTQYF. The CDR3 bases are TGTGCCAGCAGCTTGGGGCTAGCGGGAGTAGGAGATACGCAGTATTTT. Variable domain in full (rest from reference TRBV5-6 and TRBJ2-3): DAGVTQSPTHLIKTRGQQVTLRCSPKSGHDTVSWYQQALGQGPQFIFQYYEEEERQRGNFPDRFSGHQFPNYSSELNVNALLLGDSALYLCASSLGLAGVGDTQYFGPGTRLTVL.

The rearrangement links TRBV29-1 to TRBJ1-2; possibly TRBD1 for D (6 bases). Germline V gene sequence: CDR1 SQVTM, CDR2 ANQGSEA. Trimming left V 5 bases short and J 8 bases short, with 15 bases between. The CDR3 length is 12 residues. The CDR3 is CSVPGATGGYTF. CDR3 DNA sequence: TGCAGCGTTCCAGGGGCAACGGGCGGCTACACCTTC.

This sequence joins TRBV4-1 and TRBJ2-5; D remains unclear. CDR3 length: 12 residues. V was shortened by 3 bases and J by 7 bases, with 9 bases between the two germline ends. Germline lookup yields CDR1 MGHRA and CDR2 YSYEKL. The CDR3 loop reads CASSQTLGTQYF. CDR3 coding DNA: TGCGCCAGCAGCCAGACTCTTGGGACCCAGTACTTC.

This clone was counted a single time. The junction departs from germline at one end; a sequencing error may be responsible. The rearrangement uses TRBV20-1 and TRBJ2-7; no clear D. The CDR3 runs 11 residues. Germline CDR1 and CDR2: DFQATT and SNEGSKA (reference sequence). The CDR3 DNA reads as TGCAGTGCTGGAGATTCCTACGAGCAGTACTTC. The encoded protein is CSAGDSYEQYF.

V gene TRBV13 combines with J gene TRBJ2-4; perhaps TRBD2 as D (5 bases). Trimming removed 2 bases from V and 2 bases from J, with 19 bases in between. The CDR3 is 18 residues long. Per germline, CDR1 PRHDT and CDR2 FYEKMQ (reference sequence). This chain's CDR3 is CASSLSAGPQITKNIQYF. CDR3 coding DNA: TGTGCCAGCAGCTTAAGTGCGGGCCCTCAAATAACCAAAAACATTCAGTACTTC.

The rearrangement joins TRBV27 to TRBJ1-2, with D hard to call. V lost 0 bases, J lost 8 bases, and 13 bases lay in between. CDR1 MNHEY and CDR2 SMNVEV come from the germline V gene (reference sequence). The CDR3 runs to 14 residues. CDR3 sequence reads: CASSLSGNNGGYTF. CDR3 sequence (DNA): TGTGCCAGCAGTTTATCAGGGAACAACGGAGGCTACACCTTC.

This chain joins TRBV7-9 and TRBJ1-2; no reliable D call. The germline CDR1 and CDR2 sequences are SEHNR and FQNEAQ (reference sequence). Deletions cut 1 base from V and 8 bases from J, with 11 bases between. The CDR3 contains 13 residues. This CDR3 reads CASSLDGRGGYTF. CDR3 sequence (DNA): TGTGCCAGCAGCTTAGATGGCAGAGGGGGCTACACCTTC.

This chain joins TRBV4-1 and TRBJ1-3; a possible D gene is TRBD1 (6 bases). The CDR3 runs to 16 residues. The V gene's germline CDR1 is MGHRA and CDR2 YSYEKL. The V end lost 2 bases, the J end lost 0 bases, and 11 bases lay between the germline ends. The CDR3 region is CASSQYTGYSGNTIYF. The CDR3 coding sequence is TGCGCCAGCAGCCAATACACAGGGTACTCTGGAAACACCATATATTTT.

This chain links TRBV4-1 with TRBJ1-5; no clear D gene. This CDR3 comprises 17 residues. Per the germline V gene, CDR1 is MGHRA and CDR2 is YSYEKL. V was trimmed by 0 bases and J by 0 bases, leaving 12 bases between them. The CDR3 protein is CASSQEPGAYSNQPQHF. In DNA, the CDR3 is TGCGCCAGCAGCCAAGAACCCGGCGCTTATAGCAATCAGCCCCAGCATTTT.

The chain uses TRBV6-5 and TRBJ1-2; D remains ambiguous. Trimming took off 4 bases at V and 8 bases at J, with 14 bases between the two ends. Germline-derived CDR1 and CDR2 are MNHEY and SVGAGI. CDR3 size: 13 residues. The CDR3 here is CASSSTTQHGYTF. CDR3 sequence (DNA): TGTGCCAGCAGTTCTACCACGCAACACGGCTACACCTTC.

V is TRBV18 and J is TRBJ2-3; TRBD1 agrees at 9 bases. Per the germline V gene, CDR1 is KGHSH and CDR2 is LQKENI. With 3 bases clipped from V and 5 bases from J, the junction kept 3 bases outside the gene matches. The CDR3 loop spans 14 amino acids. This CDR3 is CASSPGQGLDTQYF. The CDR3 bases are TGTGCCAGCTCACCGGGACAGGGTTTAGATACGCAGTATTTT.

This clone has just one count. This chain connects TRBV2 to TRBJ1-2, with D possibly being TRBD1 (5 bases). Per germline, CDR1 SNHLY and CDR2 FYNNEI. This CDR3 has 16 amino acids. The V and J ends lost 7 bases and 1 base respectively, with 19 bases between them. Here the CDR3 DNA reads TGTGCCAGCAAGGTCTGGTTTCAGGGCTATAACTATGGCTACACCTTC. Its translation: CASKVWFQGYNYGYTF.

V usage is TRBV10-3 and J usage is TRBJ2-5; TRBD1 matches 7 bases. This CDR3 has 17 residues. Germline lookup yields CDR1 ENHRY and CDR2 SYGVKD. The trim removed 6 bases at V and 3 bases at J, leaving 16 bases unmatched. The CDR3, as DNA: TGTGCCATCAGCCAAGTCTGGGAAGACAGGGACGAAGAGACCCAGTACTTC. This gives the protein CAISQVWEDRDEETQYF.

This chain links TRBV11-3 with TRBJ2-7, with 7 positions matching TRBD1. This CDR3 is 17 amino acids long. V lost 4 bases, J lost 2 bases, and 14 bases stayed unmatched. Germline CDR1 and CDR2: SGHNT and YENEEA. CDR3 in DNA: TGTGCCAGCAGCTCCGACAGGACAGGCCACAGACCCTACGAGCAGTACTTC. Protein sequence: CASSSDRTGHRPYEQYF.

This rearrangement joins TRBV11-3 to TRBJ2-1, with D possibly being TRBD2 (5 bases). Germline CDR1 and CDR2: SGHNT and YENEEA. The CDR3 length is 12 residues. V was pared by 2 bases and J by 9 bases, with 8 bases between. The CDR3 sequence: CASSLIAFEQFF. The DNA of the CDR3 is TGTGCCAGCAGCTTAATAGCGTTTGAGCAGTTCTTC.

This clone occurred a few times. The chain carries TRBV7-9 and TRBJ1-2, with 9 bases aligning to TRBD1. The germline CDR1 and CDR2 sequences are SEHNR and FQNEAQ (reference sequence). The CDR3 covers 14 residues. Trimming removed 3 bases from V and 7 bases from J; junction bases left unmatched: 6. Here the CDR3 reads CASSLGQGLGGYTF. CDR3 coding DNA: TGTGCCAGCAGCTTGGGACAGGGCCTGGGTGGCTACACCTTC. Together with reference TRBV7-9 and TRBJ1-2, the CDR3 gives the full variable domain: DTGVSQNPRHKITKRGQNVTFRCDPISEHNRLYWYRQTLGQGPEFLTYFQNEAQLEKSRLLSDRFSAERPKGSFSTLEIQRTEQGDSAMYLCASSLGQGLGGYTFGSGTRLTVV.

The gene calls are TRBV5-1 and TRBJ1-1; D ambiguous. The CDR3 length is 13 residues. V was shortened by 4 bases and J by 4 bases, with 11 bases between the two germline ends. In germline, CDR1 is SGHRS, CDR2 YFSETQ. The CDR3 nucleotides read TGCGCCAGCAGCCTATCCCCGACCACTGAAGCTTTCTTT. This sequence encodes CASSLSPTTEAFF. Filled out from reference TRBV5-1 and TRBJ1-1, the complete variable domain reads KAGVTQTPRYLIKTRGQQVTLSCSPISGHRSVSWYQQTPGQGLQFLFEYFSETQRNKGNFPGRFSGRQFSNSRSEMNVSTLELGDSALYLCASSLSPTTEAFFGQGTRLTVV.

The chain couples TRBV6-5 to TRBJ1-5; a weak D match, TRBD1 (5 bases). V gave up 0 bases and J gave up 7 bases, with 13 bases separating them. The CDR3 covers 15 residues. Germline CDR1 MNHEY, CDR2 SVGAGI. This chain's CDR3 is CASSYSGGRNQPQHF. CDR3 nucleotide sequence: TGTGCCAGCAGTTACTCGGGGGGGAGGAACCAGCCCCAGCATTTT.

DNA of the CDR3: TGTGCCAGCAGCAGTGGGTCGTTAGGGGCCGCCAAAAACATTCAGTACTTC. Translated: CASSSGSLGAAKNIQYF. The rearrangement links TRBV28 to TRBJ2-4; possibly TRBD1 for D (5 bases). This CDR3 contains 17 residues. Trimming shortened V by 6 bases and J by 1 base, and 19 bases separated the two germline ends. CDR1 and CDR2 (germline): MDHEN, SYDVKM.

Concerning this clone: At one of its ends the junction is not consistent with the germline gene, which may arise from a read error. Other DNA sequences in the same sample also yield this CDR3. J is TRBJ2-3 and V is TRBV29-1, with D perhaps given as TRBD1 or TRBD2 (5 bases each). Germline V CDR1 and CDR2: SQVTM, ANQGSEA. This CDR3 comprises 13 residues. The CDR3 is CSARDGSTDTQYF. The CDR3 coding sequence is TGCAGCGCCCGGGACGGAAGCACGGATACGCAGTATTTT.

This chain connects TRBV5-8 to TRBJ2-3; perhaps TRBD2 as D (6 bases). The germline V gene has CDR1 SGHTS and CDR2 YDEGEE. V lost 2 bases to trimming and J lost 3 bases, with 10 bases between them. This CDR3 contains 14 residues. CDR3 in DNA: TGTGCCAGCAGCTTTTACGGGAGTACAGATACGCAGTATTTT. Translating gives CASSFYGSTDTQYF. The complete variable domain, with remaining parts taken from reference TRBV5-8 and TRBJ2-3, reads EAGVTQSPTHLIKTRGQQATLRCSPISGHTSVYWYQQALGLGLQFLLWYDEGEERNRGNFPPRFSGRQFPNYSSELNVNALELEDSALYLCASSFYGSTDTQYFGPGTRLTVL.

V is TRBV5-1 and J is TRBJ2-3; 7 bases match TRBD1. V lost 6 bases and J lost 6; bases outside the gene matches: 13. The CDR3 loop spans 15 amino acids. Germline V CDR1 and CDR2: SGHRS, YFSETQ. In DNA form, the CDR3 reads TGCGCCAGCACCCTGGGGACAGTTGGGTTGGATACGCAGTATTTT. Encoded protein: CASTLGTVGLDTQYF.

The V and J genes are TRBV19 and TRBJ1-2, with D maybe TRBD1 (6 bases). The CDR3 totals 15 residues. Germline CDR1 LNHDA, CDR2 SQIVND (reference sequence). V was clipped by 5 bases and J by 7 bases, with 20 bases between them. The CDR3 coding sequence is TGTGCCAGTAGTGTCCGGGACATACTTGCGGGTGGCTACACCTTC. Protein: CASSVRDILAGGYTF.

The CDR3 sequence is CASSWDRRSTDTQYF. The CDR3 DNA reads as TGCGCCAGCAGCTGGGACAGACGTAGCACAGATACGCAGTATTTT. The chain links TRBV4-1 to TRBJ2-3; 7 nucleotides agree with TRBD1. Looked up from germline, CDR1 is MGHRA and CDR2 is YSYEKL. The CDR3 extends over 15 amino acids. After removal of 5 bases from V and 0 bases from J, the junction contained 5 bases not matched to a gene.